Each of the 28 T cell receptor beta chains below was sequenced from the same sample in a study of beta chain features in type 1 diabetes. TCRB transcripts that were expressed got sequenced, as all of the isolated RNA had been reverse transcribed. The repertoire was sequenced with immunoSEQ multiplex PCR; TCRdb's copy has only in-frame clones and lacks some. The table records under 150,000 clones, about 50% of them present only once. The material sequenced was Tregs from blood. The receptor source for this set is a man aged 18 to 29 in good health.

The rearrangement uses TRBV5-6 and TRBJ1-5; the D is unclear. V lost 5 bases, J lost 4 bases, and 13 bases lay in between. The germline gives CDR1 SGHDT, CDR2 YYEEEE. CDR3 length: 14 residues. CDR3 residues: CASRRMSGNQPQHF. For the CDR3, the DNA is TGTGCCAGCAGACGGATGTCGGGTAATCAGCCCCAGCATTTT.

This clone has just a few counts. This rearrangement joins TRBV27 to TRBJ2-6; 10 nucleotides line up with TRBD2. The CDR3 extends over 22 amino acids. Losses at the gene ends were 1 base for V and 3 bases for J; bases not matched to a gene: 18. Germline CDR1 reads MNHEY; CDR2 reads SMNVEV (reference sequence). CDR3 DNA sequence: TGTGCCAGCAGTTTATACGGGGTCGGAAGCGGGAGGGCCTTCGTTGGGGCCAACGTCCTGACTTTC. It encodes CASSLYGVGSGRAFVGANVLTF.

This clone appeared a single time. The chain employs TRBV6-1 and TRBJ1-2, with 7 bases fitting TRBD1. The CDR3 runs 14 residues. Germline values: CDR1 MNHNS, CDR2 SASEGT. V shed 7 bases, J shed 5 bases, and the junction held 10 bases outside the gene matches. The CDR3 coding sequence is TGTGCCAGCATAGTTACAGGGGTACGGTATGGCTACACCTTC. This encodes CASIVTGVRYGYTF.

The chain is built from TRBV7-9 and TRBJ1-5; TRBD1 matches 11 bases. J was trimmed by 4 bases and V by 5 bases; bases with no gene match: 4. The CDR3 covers 15 residues. CDR1 is SEHNR, CDR2 FQNEAQ, per germline (reference sequence). The CDR3 protein is CASSPGQGANQPQHF. In nucleotides, the CDR3 is TGTGCCAGCAGCCCCGGACAGGGGGCAAATCAGCCCCAGCATTTT.

The rearrangement joins TRBV7-2 to TRBJ2-5, with 8 bases matching TRBD2. Germline CDR1 is SGHTA and CDR2 is FQGNSA. The length of the CDR3 is 16 residues. V gave up 7 bases and J gave up 4 bases; unmatched junction bases: 14. CDR3 coding DNA: TGTGCCAGCACCCCATCACGGCTAGCGGGCAGAGAGACCCAGTACTTC. Residues: CASTPSRLAGRETQYF. Based on the CDR3 plus reference TRBV7-2 and TRBJ2-5, the full variable domain is GAGVSQSPSNKVTEKGKDVELRCDPISGHTALYWYRQSLGQGLEFLIYFQGNSAPDKSGLPSDRFSAERTGGSVSTLTIQRTQQEDSAVYLCASTPSRLAGRETQYFGPGTRLLVL.

There are a few counts of this clone. V and J are TRBV15 and TRBJ2-5, with a possible D match to TRBD2 (6 bases). The assigned J gene may be wrong: the sequence end matches TRBJ2-7 better. The CDR3 is 13 residues long. Germline V gives CDR1 LNHNV, CDR2 YYDKDF (reference sequence). The CDR3 DNA sequence: TGTGCCACCAGCAGGGGACTCCTAGACGAGCAGTACTTC. This codes for CATSRGLLDEQYF.

There are a few counts of this clone. This chain connects TRBV9 to TRBJ1-1; D might be TRBD1 (5 bases). V gave up 3 bases and J gave up 4 bases, with 19 bases separating them. The CDR3 loop spans 16 amino acids. Germline V CDR1 and CDR2: SGDLS, YYNGEE. CDR3 sequence: CASSAGALARGTEAFF. In DNA, the CDR3 is TGTGCCAGCAGCGCTGGGGCACTGGCCCGTGGCACTGAAGCTTTCTTT.

The chain couples TRBV5-4 to TRBJ1-2; D may be TRBD1 (5 bases). V was pared by 0 bases and J by 8 bases, with 14 bases between. This CDR3 region has 14 residues. CDR1 is SGHNT, CDR2 YYREEE, per germline (reference sequence). CDR3 loop: CASSLAGPLSGYTF. CDR3 bases: TGTGCCAGCAGCTTGGCAGGGCCTCTTTCGGGCTACACCTTC.

This chain uses TRBV7-2 with TRBJ2-6; the D is unclear. Trimming removed 0 bases at V and 7 bases at J, with 4 bases between. Germline V gives CDR1 SGHTA, CDR2 FQGNSA. This CDR3 is 13 amino acids long. The chain's CDR3 is CASSLASANVLTF. In nucleotides, the CDR3 is TGTGCCAGCAGCTTAGCTTCAGCCAACGTCCTGACTTTC.

This chain connects TRBV7-9 to TRBJ2-7; D uncertain. This CDR3 is 14 amino acids long. Germline CDR1 and CDR2: SEHNR and FQNEAQ (reference sequence). Between the trimmed V and J ends, which lost 0 bases and 2 bases, there was a span of 8 bases. This CDR3 reads CASSLAPTTYEQYF. CDR3 DNA sequence: TGTGCCAGCAGCTTAGCGCCCACAACCTACGAGCAGTACTTC.

The rearrangement links TRBV5-4 to TRBJ2-2; D perhaps matches TRBD2 (6 bases). The CDR3 runs 14 residues. CDR1 is SGHNT and CDR2 is YYREEE in the germline V gene (reference sequence). The V end was cut by 2 bases, the J end by 4 bases, with 9 bases between. This chain's CDR3 is CASSFGGFTGELFF. DNA of the CDR3: TGTGCCAGCAGCTTCGGAGGGTTCACCGGGGAGCTGTTTTTT.

The chain links TRBV6-6 to TRBJ2-7, with 10 bases identical to TRBD2. The germline V gene has CDR1 MNHNY and CDR2 SVGAGI (reference sequence). This CDR3 contains 15 residues. The trim removed 7 bases at V and 1 base at J, leaving 7 bases unmatched. The CDR3 coding sequence is TGTGCCAGCAAACTAGCGGGGCAACCTTCCTACGAGCAGTACTTC. Translating gives CASKLAGQPSYEQYF.

The chain combines TRBV6-6 with TRBJ2-1; D is possibly TRBD1 (5 bases). This CDR3 spans 12 amino acids. The V gene lost 5 bases and the J gene lost 12 bases, with 14 bases spanning the gap. The germline V gene encodes CDR1 MNHNY and CDR2 SVGAGI (reference sequence). The CDR3 nucleotides are TGTGCCAGCAGTCCGACAGTCCTGAGGCAGTTCTTC. Translated, it gives CASSPTVLRQFF.

The rearrangement joins TRBV5-4 to TRBJ2-2; 9 bases match TRBD1. The CDR3 extends over 16 amino acids. Trimming took 3 bases from V and 3 from J; bases not matched to a gene: 6. Germline CDR1 is SGHNT and CDR2 is YYREEE (reference sequence). CDR3 loop: CASSSNRGRYTGELFF. DNA of the CDR3: TGTGCCAGCAGCTCTAACAGGGGGCGTTACACCGGGGAGCTGTTTTTT.

The V and J genes are TRBV5-1 and TRBJ1-4; possibly TRBD1 for D (5 bases). Germline lookup yields CDR1 SGHRS and CDR2 YFSETQ. The ends were cut back, 0 bases at V and 6 bases at J, with 12 bases in the middle. This CDR3 spans 15 amino acids. In DNA, the CDR3 is TGCGCCAGCAGCTTGGTCGGGGGAAGGGATGAAAAACTGTTTTTT. This sequence encodes CASSLVGGRDEKLFF.

There are a few counts of this clone. The chain uses TRBV7-8 and TRBJ2-7; the D gene is possibly TRBD1 (6 bases). The germline V and J ends were trimmed by 6 bases and 3 bases, with 15 bases remaining between them. In germline, CDR1 is SGHVS, CDR2 FQNEAQ. The CDR3 loop spans 14 amino acids. CDR3 amino acids: CASRRTEANYEQYF. DNA for the CDR3: TGTGCCAGCAGACGGACAGAGGCGAACTACGAGCAGTACTTC.

The chain uses TRBV7-2 and TRBJ2-7; a possible D gene is TRBD2 (6 bases). CDR3 size: 13 residues. V gave up 3 bases and J gave up 7 bases, with 13 bases separating them. Germline assignment: CDR1 SGHTA and CDR2 FQGNSA. Here the CDR3 reads CASSLGGASEQYF. In DNA form, the CDR3 reads TGTGCCAGCAGCTTGGGGGGAGCATCGGAGCAGTACTTC.

The chain has TRBV6-5 and TRBJ2-7; no definite D call. This CDR3 has 11 amino acids. The V gene's germline CDR1 is MNHEY and CDR2 SVGAGI. Between the trimmed V and J ends, which lost 2 bases and 5 bases, there was a span of 4 bases. The CDR3 region is CASSYRDEQYF. DNA for the CDR3: TGTGCCAGCAGTTACAGAGACGAGCAGTACTTC.

J is TRBJ2-1 and V is TRBV4-2, with TRBD1 as a possible D gene (6 bases). The CDR3 spans 15 residues. From germline, CDR1 is LGHNA and CDR2 YNFKEQ. Between the trimmed V and J ends, which lost 0 bases and 8 bases, there was a span of 14 bases. CDR3 amino acids: CASSQDRGGIDEQFF. CDR3 DNA: TGTGCCAGCAGCCAAGATCGTGGGGGCATCGATGAGCAGTTCTTC.

The chain joins TRBV19 to TRBJ2-5; the match to TRBD1 covers 9 bases. Near its end, the DNA agrees better with TRBJ2-7, so the J call may be wrong. Germline V CDR1 and CDR2: LNHDA, SQIVND (reference sequence). CDR3 length: 12 amino acids. The CDR3 protein is CASQDRGYEQYF. The CDR3 nucleotides are TGTGCCAGCCAGGACAGGGGTTACGAGCAGTACTTC.

The chain links TRBV5-1 to TRBJ2-3; TRBD2 might be the D (5 bases). The CDR3 is 15 residues long. Germline CDR1 reads SGHRS; CDR2 reads YFSETQ. The ends were cut back, 0 bases at V and 2 bases at J, with 10 bases in the middle. The CDR3 here is CASSLGGSNTDTQYF. DNA of the CDR3: TGCGCCAGCAGCTTGGGTGGGAGTAACACAGATACGCAGTATTTT.

V is TRBV11-2 and J is TRBJ2-7; weak D call: TRBD2 (6 bases). V was cut by 0 bases and J by 3 bases, with 9 bases left in between. The CDR3 loop spans 14 amino acids. Germline V gene data show CDR1 as SGHAT and CDR2 as FQNNGV. DNA of the CDR3: TGTGCCAGCAGCTTAGAGGGCGGGGACTACGAGCAGTACTTC. It encodes CASSLEGGDYEQYF.

The chain uses TRBV4-2 and TRBJ1-4, with 7 bases aligning to TRBD1. With V trimmed by 3 bases and J by 14 bases, 12 bases remained unmatched. From germline, CDR1 is LGHNA and CDR2 YNFKEQ. CDR3 length equals 14 residues. CDR3 region: CASSQAGTEGILFF. The DNA of the CDR3 is TGTGCCAGCAGCCAGGCAGGGACAGAGGGGATCCTGTTTTTT.

This clone was counted only a few times. The chain combines TRBV7-2 with TRBJ1-2, with TRBD1 matching 10 bases. The CDR3 is made up of 16 amino acids. Unmatched junction bases numbered 9, after V lost 5 bases and J lost 3 bases. Germline CDR1 SGHTA, CDR2 FQGNSA. DNA of the CDR3: TGTGCCAGCAGCCAACTTGTGGGACAGGGGTACTATGGCTACACCTTC. Translated: CASSQLVGQGYYGYTF.

The chain recombines TRBV28 with TRBJ2-3, with TRBD1 matching 8 bases. The CDR3 contains 13 residues. Germline assignment: CDR1 MDHEN and CDR2 SYDVKM. V dropped 7 bases and J dropped 6; count of bases not matched to a gene: 6. CDR3 in amino acids: CASTRTGWDTQYF. The CDR3 DNA is TGTGCCAGCACCAGGACAGGGTGGGATACGCAGTATTTT.

The chain is built from TRBV6-5 and TRBJ1-3; 9 nucleotides align to TRBD1. CDR1 is MNHEY, CDR2 SVGAGI, per germline. V was clipped by 2 bases and J by 2 bases; unmatched bases: 4. This CDR3 region has 16 residues. CDR3 bases: TGTGCCAGCAGTTACGGGACAGGGCTTCCTGGAAACACCATATATTTT. It is translated as CASSYGTGLPGNTIYF.

This clone was found a few times. The chain carries TRBV6-6 and TRBJ2-1, with TRBD2 matching over 11 bases. The V and J ends lost 6 bases and 8 bases, in that order; junction bases with no gene match: 9. This CDR3 is built from 15 residues. Germline assignment: CDR1 MNHNY and CDR2 SVGAGI (reference sequence). The CDR3 nucleotides are TGTGCCAGCAGAAAAACTAGCGGGGGCATCTATGAGCAGTTCTTC. Residues: CASRKTSGGIYEQFF.

The genes are TRBV4-1 and TRBJ2-4, with TRBD1 matching over 7 bases. The V segment lost 4 bases and the J segment 6 bases; nucleotides outside the gene matches: 15. CDR3 length equals 17 residues. Germline CDR1 is MGHRA and CDR2 is YSYEKL. The CDR3 region is CASSLRPGTEVANIQYF. The CDR3, as DNA: TGCGCCAGCAGCCTACGCCCCGGGACAGAAGTCGCAAACATTCAGTACTTC.